The T cell receptor (beta chain) under discussion was sequenced for a study of shared clonotypes between healthy human individuals. About the research overall: Each donor contributed plates that comprised three CD4 naive, three CD4 memory, two CD8 naive and one CD8 memory.

Study-level points and caveats: Larger estimated richness was generally recorded for naive subsets relative to memory subsets. Clonotypes shared by all four donors outscored non-shared clonotypes in generation probability.

Naive CD4+ cells were CD45RA-selected; the remaining cells were memory. Remarks on this clone: Its cognate antigen is unknown. A much larger clone sits a single nucleotide away, making a read error possible.

Data came from immunoSEQ multiplex PCR; TCRdb stores just in-frame clones and leaves some out. The sample carries over a million clones, around 82% recorded once. The germline V and J ends were trimmed by 2 bases and 0 bases, with 2 bases remaining between them. Germline V CDR1 and CDR2: SGHDT, YYEEEE. The CDR3 spans 12 residues. The sequencing input was memory CD4+ T cells from PBMCs. The subset denotes: CD45RA-negative fraction. This TCR derives from a man aged 18 to 30 in good health. Some clones in this sample may be carry-over from other donors' samples. J is TRBJ1-2 and V is TRBV5-6, with unresolved D. The CDR3 DNA follows: TGTGCCAGCAGCTTCTCTAACTATGGCTACACCTTC. Protein: CASSFSNYGYTF.